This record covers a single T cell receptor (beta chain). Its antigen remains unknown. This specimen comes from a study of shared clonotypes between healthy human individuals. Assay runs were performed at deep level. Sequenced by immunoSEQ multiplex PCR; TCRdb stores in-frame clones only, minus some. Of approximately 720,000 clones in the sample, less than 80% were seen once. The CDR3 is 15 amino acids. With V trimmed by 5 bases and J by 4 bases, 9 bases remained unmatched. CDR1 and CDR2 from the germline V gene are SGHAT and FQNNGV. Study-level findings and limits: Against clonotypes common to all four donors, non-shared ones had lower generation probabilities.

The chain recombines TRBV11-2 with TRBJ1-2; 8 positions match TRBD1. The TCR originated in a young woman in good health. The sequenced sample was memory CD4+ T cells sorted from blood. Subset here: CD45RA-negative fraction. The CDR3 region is CASSPRQGFSYGYTF. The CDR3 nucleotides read TGTGCCAGCAGCCCCCGACAGGGGTTCTCCTATGGCTACACCTTC.